The 23 T cell receptor beta chains below were found in one sample sequenced in a study of blood T cell repertoires in COVID-19. TCRdb's table, derived via immunoSEQ multiplex PCR, lists solely in-frame clones and lacks some. The sample lists around 150,000 clones, roughly 80% occurring once. Sequencing was performed on peripheral blood. The source is an elderly woman with acute or convalescent COVID-19.

The rearrangement uses TRBV7-9 and TRBJ2-5; 8 bases agree with TRBD1. V was pared by 1 base and J by 0 bases, with 10 bases of the junction left unmatched. The CDR3 consists of 18 residues. The V gene's germline CDR1 is SEHNR and CDR2 FQNEAQ (reference sequence). The CDR3 DNA follows: TGTGCCAGCAGCTTAGGAGGACAGGGACAACCGTACCAAGAGACCCAGTACTTC. This codes for CASSLGGQGQPYQETQYF.

This clone turned up a few times. The chain employs TRBV28 and TRBJ2-2; D is undetermined. Germline CDR1 and CDR2: MDHEN and SYDVKM. V was shortened by 7 bases and J by 6 bases, with 9 bases between the two germline ends. The length of the CDR3 is 12 residues. In nucleotides, the CDR3 is TGTGCCAGCACCTCAGCGTCCGGGGAGCTGTTTTTT. Amino acid sequence: CASTSASGELFF. The full variable domain, completed using reference TRBV28 and TRBJ2-2, is DVKVTQSSRYLVKRTGEKVFLECVQDMDHENMFWYRQDPGLGLRLIYFSYDVKMKEKGDIPEGYSVSREKKERFSLILESASTNQTSMYLCASTSASGELFFGEGSRLTVL.

The chain employs TRBV5-1 and TRBJ1-1, with D unresolved. The V end was cut by 2 bases, the J end by 4 bases, with 12 bases between. In germline, CDR1 is SGHRS, CDR2 YFSETQ. The CDR3 contains 14 residues. The CDR3 DNA is TGCGCCAGCAGCTTAGCCTCCCAGGCCACTGAAGCTTTCTTT. Protein: CASSLASQATEAFF.

The chain recombines TRBV28 with TRBJ2-6; tentatively, D is TRBD1 (6 bases). This CDR3 spans 18 amino acids. V was shortened by 10 bases and J by 0 bases, with 22 bases between the two germline ends. The germline CDR1 and CDR2 sequences are MDHEN and SYDVKM. In DNA form, the CDR3 reads TGTGCCACCCTTGGACAGCAGCCTATGATCTCTGGGGCCAACGTCCTGACTTTC. Residues: CATLGQQPMISGANVLTF.

This clone was seen only a few times. The chain is built from TRBV2 and TRBJ2-2, with 8 bases matching TRBD2. The V and J ends lost 9 bases and 5 bases, in that order; junction bases with no gene match: 5. Germline assignment: CDR1 SNHLY and CDR2 FYNNEI. CDR3 length equals 13 residues. CDR3 loop: CASSGTPTGELFF. CDR3 sequence (DNA): TGTGCCAGTAGCGGGACCCCTACCGGGGAGCTGTTTTTT.

The J gene is TRBJ2-1, the V gene TRBV3-1 (or the pseudogene TRBV3-2), with D unclear. Trimming removed 0 bases at V and 16 bases at J, with 16 bases between. CDR1 and CDR2 (germline): LGHDT, YNNKEL (reference sequence). The CDR3 sequence is 13 residues long. The CDR3 protein is CASSQDPHFVRFF. The DNA of the CDR3 is TGTGCCAGCAGCCAAGATCCCCACTTTGTGAGATTCTTC.

The chain is built from TRBV7-2 and TRBJ1-6; D might be TRBD1 (5 bases). Trimming pared 4 bases from V and 8 bases from J, leaving 12 bases between. This CDR3 contains 14 residues. Germline assignment: CDR1 SGHTA and CDR2 FQGNSA. The CDR3 DNA sequence: TGTGCCAGCAGCTCGCCCGACAGTTATTCACCCCTCCACTTT. Its protein is CASSSPDSYSPLHF.

The chain links TRBV3-1 (or the pseudogene TRBV3-2) to TRBJ1-4; D unresolved. The V gene lost 7 bases and the J gene lost 3 bases, with 12 bases spanning the gap. The germline V gene has CDR1 LGHDT and CDR2 YNNKEL (reference sequence). This CDR3 has 14 amino acids. The CDR3 is CASTLGMANEKLFF. In DNA form, the CDR3 reads TGTGCCAGCACCCTCGGGATGGCTAATGAAAAACTGTTTTTT.

This clone was seen just once. The chain is built from TRBV12-3 or TRBV12-4 and TRBJ1-5; D gene unclear. The CDR3 is 12 residues long. The V end was cut by 6 bases, the J end by 7 bases, with 10 bases between. The CDR3: CASSLSRQPQHF. CDR3 DNA sequence: TGTGCCAGCAGCCTTTCACGGCAGCCCCAGCATTTT.

This chain joins TRBV19 and TRBJ2-1; a weak D match, TRBD2 (5 bases). CDR3 length: 13 residues. Germline assignment: CDR1 LNHDA and CDR2 SQIVND (reference sequence). V was clipped by 6 bases and J by 7 bases, with 13 bases between them. The CDR3 coding sequence is TGTGCCAGTAGCTTGGAGAGGAGGAATGAGCAGTTCTTC. Protein: CASSLERRNEQFF.

This clone was detected a few times. J is TRBJ2-3 and V is TRBV5-6; TRBD2 aligns across 10 bases. V shed 4 bases and J 3 bases; nucleotides not matched to a gene: 8. CDR1 and CDR2 from the germline V gene are SGHDT and YYEEEE. The CDR3 length is 16 residues. The CDR3 coding sequence is TGTGCCAGCAGCGCCTTACTAGCGGGGACAACAGATACGCAGTATTTT. It translates to CASSALLAGTTDTQYF.

The rearrangement joins TRBV27 to TRBJ1-6; maybe TRBD1 (6 bases). This CDR3 contains 14 residues. Trimming cost V 6 bases and J 6 bases, with 12 bases left between them. CDR1 and CDR2 from the germline V gene are MNHEY and SMNVEV (reference sequence). As DNA, the CDR3 is TGTGCCAGCAGGCTACAGGGAACTAATTCACCCCTCCACTTT. Its translation is CASRLQGTNSPLHF.

This clone appeared a few times. The genes are TRBV7-9 and TRBJ1-2; 10 nucleotides agree with TRBD1. V dropped 3 bases and J dropped 3; count of bases not matched to a gene: 4. Germline lookup yields CDR1 SEHNR and CDR2 FQNEAQ (reference sequence). The CDR3 runs to 15 residues. In nucleotides, the CDR3 is TGTGCCAGCAGCTTCCCCGGGACAGGGGACTATGGCTACACCTTC. Protein sequence: CASSFPGTGDYGYTF. The whole variable domain, filled in from reference TRBV7-9 and TRBJ1-2, reads DTGVSQNPRHKITKRGQNVTFRCDPISEHNRLYWYRQTLGQGPEFLTYFQNEAQLEKSRLLSDRFSAERPKGSFSTLEIQRTEQGDSAMYLCASSFPGTGDYGYTFGSGTRLTVV.

The rearrangement uses TRBV28 and TRBJ1-1; perhaps TRBD1 as D (5 bases). V lost 3 bases to trimming and J lost 10 bases, with 12 bases between them. Germline V lookup: CDR1 MDHEN, CDR2 SYDVKM. This CDR3 is built from 12 residues. In nucleotides, the CDR3 is TGTGCCAGCAGTTTGGTCGATAGGGGAGCTTTCTTT. Translated, it gives CASSLVDRGAFF.

CDR3 sequence (DNA): TGTGCCAGCAGCAACGAGCCTCAGGGTATCGAGTACTTC. Translation gives CASSNEPQGIEYF. The V and J genes are TRBV7-9 and TRBJ2-5; D perhaps matches TRBD1 (5 bases). The CDR3 covers 13 residues. Per germline, CDR1 SEHNR and CDR2 FQNEAQ (reference sequence). V dropped 5 bases and J dropped 12 bases, with 19 bases sitting between them.

CDR3 loop: CASSLSGDYEQYF. The CDR3 DNA follows: TGTGCCAGCAGTTTATCGGGGGATTACGAGCAGTACTTC. The V call is TRBV28, the J call TRBJ2-7; the D gene is possibly TRBD2 (6 bases). Deletions cut 1 base from V and 4 bases from J, with 8 bases between. This CDR3 spans 13 amino acids. Germline lookup yields CDR1 MDHEN and CDR2 SYDVKM.

The rearrangement uses TRBV19 and TRBJ1-2; 12 nucleotides match TRBD1. Germline V gene lookup returns CDR1 LNHDA and CDR2 SQIVND (reference sequence). The CDR3 runs 16 residues. The V gene end was trimmed by 5 bases and the J gene end by 8 bases; junction bases not matched to a gene: 12. For the CDR3, the DNA is TGTGCCAGTAGTTCCCTCGGGACAGGGGGCGCGGGAGGCTACACCTTC. Translation gives CASSSLGTGGAGGYTF.

The gene calls are TRBV24-1 and TRBJ2-1; 9 bases line up with TRBD1. Germline CDR1 is KGHDR and CDR2 is SFDVKD. This CDR3 has 13 residues. With V trimmed by 4 bases and J by 13 bases, 7 bases remained unmatched. The CDR3 protein is CATSDPLGQGQFF. The DNA for the CDR3 is TGTGCCACCAGTGACCCTTTGGGACAGGGTCAGTTCTTC.

J is TRBJ1-2 and V is TRBV5-6; no firm D call. Trimming stripped 0 bases from V and 2 bases from J, with 14 bases between. The CDR3 length is 16 residues. Germline lookup yields CDR1 SGHDT and CDR2 YYEEEE. Here the CDR3 reads CASSLVKTTPNYGYTF. DNA for the CDR3: TGTGCCAGCAGCTTGGTTAAAACTACCCCCAACTATGGCTACACCTTC. The full variable domain, completed using reference TRBV5-6 and TRBJ1-2, is DAGVTQSPTHLIKTRGQQVTLRCSPKSGHDTVSWYQQALGQGPQFIFQYYEEEERQRGNFPDRFSGHQFPNYSSELNVNALLLGDSALYLCASSLVKTTPNYGYTFGSGTRLTVV.

This clone was counted a few times. This chain links TRBV19 with TRBJ1-1, with D possibly matching TRBD1 (5 bases). This CDR3 is 13 amino acids long. Germline CDR1 and CDR2: LNHDA and SQIVND (reference sequence). V lost 5 bases and J lost 3, with 10 bases in between. The CDR3 spells CASSFLRDTEAFF. As DNA, the CDR3 is TGTGCCAGTAGTTTCCTCAGGGACACTGAAGCTTTCTTT.

This chain links TRBV5-1 with TRBJ1-1; TRBD1 matches 7 bases. From germline, CDR1 is SGHRS and CDR2 YFSETQ. The CDR3 contains 13 residues. The V gene end was trimmed by 4 bases and the J gene end by 5 bases; junction bases not matched to a gene: 5. The CDR3 region is CASSEGARTEAFF. In DNA, the CDR3 is TGCGCCAGCAGCGAGGGGGCGCGTACTGAAGCTTTCTTT.

This clone was counted a few times. V is TRBV10-1 and J is TRBJ2-1; possible D gene TRBD2, 5 bases. The CDR3 runs 13 residues. Between the trimmed V and J ends, which lost 7 bases and 9 bases, there was a span of 16 bases. The V gene's germline CDR1 is WNHNN and CDR2 SYGVQD (reference sequence). DNA of the CDR3: TGCGCCAGCACTCCTGGCAGCGGCGCTGAGCAGTTCTTC. Amino acid sequence: CASTPGSGAEQFF.

The chain recombines TRBV24-1 with TRBJ2-2; no clear D. V was cut by 1 base and J by 0 bases, with 11 bases left in between. This CDR3 is 17 amino acids long. CDR1 is KGHDR, CDR2 SFDVKD, per germline. CDR3 sequence (DNA): TGTGCCACCAGTGATTTCATGGGCAGATCGAACACCGGGGAGCTGTTTTTT. Protein sequence: CATSDFMGRSNTGELFF.